This T cell receptor delta chain was found in a study of γδ T cells in repeated Plasmodium falciparum infection. Study information: The natural-infection arm compared Malian children under seasonal malaria with matched Australian children. Timepoints: baseline, immediately before selected infections, and 21 days after every infection.

TCRdb re-called clones from the multiplex PCR reads using CATT. This repertoire shows approximately 60,000 delta-chain clones, approximately 1.7% found once; its top ten account for about 15%. Study-wide points: Waves of new clonotype selection appeared after repeated controlled infections in Vdelta2-negative, largely Vdelta1+, gammadelta T cells. Over time and infection, Vgamma9/Vdelta2+ repertoires remained highly stable and polyclonal.

V lost 3 bases and J 7 bases, leaving 30 bases between the germline ends. Per the germline V gene, CDR1 is TSWWSYY and CDR2 is QGS. This CDR3 comprises 19 residues. Bulk repertoires came from Vgamma9/Vdelta2+ or Vdelta2-negative gammadelta T cells flow-sorted from PBMC. Notes on this clone: Its antigen is not identified. One base separates it from a far larger clone, so it is likely a read error. This sample also contains other DNA sequences that code for the same CDR3.

The specimen was gamma-delta T cells from blood. The chain is built from TRDV1 and TRDJ1, with a weak D call TRDD2 (5 bases). The sequence was obtained from a pool of human donors (malaria-infected and uninfected, not separated). CDR3 nucleotides: TGTGCTCTTGGGGACGCAGGCCTCCCTACGTCTCCCCGAGTGGGTAAACTCATCTTT. It encodes CALGDAGLPTSPRVGKLIF.